One sample yielded the 30 T cell receptor beta chains listed below, sequenced in a study of T cells expressing NK-cell markers. TCRdb re-called the 5' RACE reads and catalogs CDR3 proteins one per entry, DNA excluded. The specimen's table records approximately 170,000 distinct CDR3 sequences. Sequenced: blood T cells: a sorted CD56 or NKG2C T cell subset, CD4+ or CD8+ T cells, or bulk PBMC T cells (not recorded which). The receptor source for this set is a man aged 18-69 years in good health.

This chain joins TRBV12-3 or TRBV12-4 and TRBJ2-1; no DNA is available, so the TRBD1 call from TCRdb remains unchecked. CDR3 length equals 13 residues. The CDR3 region is CASDGWGGDEQFF.

The chain employs TRBV14 and TRBJ2-2; the D call of TRBD2 rests on TCRdb alone, since no DNA is present to check it. Per germline, CDR1 SGHDN and CDR2 FVKESK. The CDR3 is 14 amino acids. CDR3 region: CASRTGPNTGELFF.

The V and J genes are TRBV28 and TRBJ2-7. CDR3 length equals 14 residues. In germline, CDR1 is MDHEN, CDR2 SYDVKM. This CDR3 is CASSPLSSPYEQYF.

V and J are TRBV11-2 and TRBJ2-7; lacking DNA, the TRBD1 call made by TCRdb goes unchecked. Germline CDR1 is SGHAT and CDR2 is FQNNGV. This CDR3 contains 17 residues. CDR3 sequence reads: CASSSFPTGQYSYEQYF.

This chain connects TRBV2 to TRBJ2-3; TCRdb proposes TRBD1, but this gene call is untestable without DNA. Germline-derived CDR1 and CDR2 are SNHLY and FYNNEI. The CDR3 is 17 residues long. CDR3 sequence: CASSEARWSGGTDTQYF.

The chain couples TRBV11-2 to TRBJ2-7. CDR1 and CDR2 from the germline V gene are SGHAT and FQNNGV. This CDR3 comprises 15 residues. CDR3 amino acids: CASSLNTGGYYEQYF.

V usage is TRBV25-1 and J usage is TRBJ1-1. Per germline, CDR1 MGHDK and CDR2 SYGVNS. This CDR3 region has 14 residues. The CDR3 sequence: CASSERQGNTEAFF.

The CDR3 spells CASSRQGTYEQYF. The V and J genes are TRBV6-6 and TRBJ2-7; the D call of TRBD1 rests on TCRdb alone, since no DNA is present to check it. Germline values: CDR1 MNHNY, CDR2 SVGAGI (reference sequence). This CDR3 spans 13 amino acids.

The V and J genes are TRBV5-8 and TRBJ2-1. Germline V CDR1 and CDR2: SGHTS, YDEGEE. The CDR3 loop spans 15 amino acids. CDR3 region: CASSLGFSSYNEQFF.

The chain combines TRBV21-1 with TRBJ2-7. TRBV21-1 is an annotated pseudogene. CDR3 size: 11 residues. The CDR3 loop is CAKDGSYEQYF.

This chain joins TRBV7-9 and TRBJ2-1. The CDR3 extends over 14 amino acids. The germline CDR1 and CDR2 sequences are SEHNR and FQNEAQ (reference sequence). CDR3 protein: CASSLAPVGLGQFF.

The rearrangement uses TRBV6-5 and TRBJ2-1; TCRdb returns TRBD2, unconfirmable since there is no DNA. The CDR3 loop spans 17 amino acids. Germline-derived CDR1 and CDR2 are MNHEY and SVGAGI. This CDR3 is CASSYPPSGGPVNEQFF.

V is TRBV19 and J is TRBJ2-5; TCRdb names TRBD1, which stays unverified in the absence of DNA. Germline V gene lookup returns CDR1 LNHDA and CDR2 SQIVND (reference sequence). The CDR3 sequence is 13 residues long. The CDR3 loop is CASRGPWEETQYF.

CDR3 sequence: CASSQDRGHNTGELFF. The chain links TRBV3-1 to TRBJ2-2; TCRdb returns TRBD1, unconfirmable since there is no DNA. Germline assignment: CDR1 LGHDT and CDR2 YNNKEL (reference sequence). The CDR3 has 16 residues.

CDR3 loop: CASSPSLAGTGVYDTQYF. The rearrangement uses TRBV7-8 and TRBJ2-3; TCRdb gives TRBD1 as the D gene, but with no DNA this cannot be confirmed. This CDR3 spans 18 amino acids. Germline CDR1 reads SGHVS; CDR2 reads FQNEAQ. The variable domain in full, with the rest retrieved from reference TRBV7-8 and TRBJ2-3, is GAGVSQSPRYKVAKRGQDVALRCDPISGHVSLFWYQQALGQGPEFLTYFQNEAQLDKSGLPSDRFFAERPEGSVSTLKIQRTQQEDSAVYLCASSPSLAGTGVYDTQYFGPGTRLTVL.

V usage is TRBV4-2 and J usage is TRBJ1-6; TCRdb's D call, TRBD1, is unchecked because there is no DNA. CDR3 length equals 21 residues. The germline gives CDR1 LGHNA, CDR2 YNFKEQ. The CDR3 reads CASSQDAPGQGILSLNSPLHF.

This chain's CDR3 is CASSSSTSGAYNEQFF. The chain carries TRBV12-3 or TRBV12-4 and TRBJ2-1; as DNA is missing, the TRBD2 call by TCRdb cannot be tested. The CDR3 has 16 amino acids.

The chain is built from TRBV24-1 and TRBJ2-7. This CDR3 has 12 residues. Germline CDR1 KGHDR, CDR2 SFDVKD. CDR3: CATSDHTMEQYF.

The chain is built from TRBV6-5 and TRBJ1-5; TCRdb reports TRBD1, a call that lacks DNA to check it against. The CDR3 covers 16 residues. Germline V gene data show CDR1 as MNHEY and CDR2 as SVGAGI. CDR3 region: CASSTTGLVGNQPQHF.

CDR3 amino acids: CAREDRGHTGELFF. The rearrangement links TRBV2 to TRBJ2-2; TCRdb indicates TRBD1, and absent DNA this call remains unverified. There are 14 residues in the CDR3. Germline-derived CDR1 and CDR2 are SNHLY and FYNNEI.

V is TRBV6-5 and J is TRBJ1-1. The CDR3 has 15 residues. Per germline, CDR1 MNHEY and CDR2 SVGAGI. The CDR3 here is CASPVRRVGNTEAFF.

The V gene is TRBV12-3 or TRBV12-4, the J gene TRBJ1-4; checking the TCRdb D call of TRBD1 is not possible without DNA. This CDR3 has 15 amino acids. CDR3 residues: CASSSSRDGGEKLFF.

J is TRBJ2-2 and V is TRBV29-1; without DNA, the TCRdb call of TRBD1 cannot be checked. The germline gives CDR1 SQVTM, CDR2 ANQGSEA. The CDR3 has 13 residues. This CDR3 reads CSVHDRGARELFF.

The V call is TRBV5-5, the J call TRBJ1-5. Germline loops: CDR1 SGHKS, CDR2 YYEKEE (reference sequence). The CDR3 spans 15 residues. The CDR3 here is CASSLAPETNQPQHF.

The V and J genes are TRBV28 and TRBJ2-7; as DNA is missing, the TRBD1 call by TCRdb cannot be tested. Germline V gene sequence: CDR1 MDHEN, CDR2 SYDVKM. The CDR3 contains 15 residues. This CDR3 is CASSLARTGFYEQYF. The variable domain in full, with the rest retrieved from reference TRBV28 and TRBJ2-7, is DVKVTQSSRYLVKRTGEKVFLECVQDMDHENMFWYRQDPGLGLRLIYFSYDVKMKEKGDIPEGYSVSREKKERFSLILESASTNQTSMYLCASSLARTGFYEQYFGPGTRLTVT.

This chain joins TRBV9 and TRBJ1-5; TCRdb selects TRBD1, and the lack of DNA leaves this call unchecked. Germline CDR1 SGDLS, CDR2 YYNGEE. CDR3 length: 15 amino acids. This CDR3 reads CASSVAGQGYQPQHF.

This rearrangement joins TRBV24-1 to TRBJ2-2; without DNA, the TCRdb call of TRBD1 cannot be checked. Germline V gives CDR1 KGHDR, CDR2 SFDVKD. The CDR3 totals 15 residues. CDR3 sequence: CATTPGQGRRGELFF.

The chain links TRBV12-3 or TRBV12-4 to TRBJ1-6. CDR3 length equals 13 residues. The CDR3 reads CASSWAHGSPLHF.

The chain carries TRBV29-1 and TRBJ2-3; TCRdb gives TRBD1 as the D gene, but with no DNA this cannot be confirmed. The V gene's germline CDR1 is SQVTM and CDR2 ANQGSEA. CDR3 length: 15 residues. CDR3 sequence reads: CSVGGRTGYTDTQYF.

This chain links TRBV5-1 with TRBJ2-7; the TRBD1 assignment by TCRdb is unverifiable without DNA. Germline CDR1 reads SGHRS; CDR2 reads YFSETQ. CDR3 length equals 15 residues. The CDR3 sequence is CASSLTGAPSYEQYF.